The 27 T cell receptor beta chains below come from one sample, sequenced in a study of blood T cell repertoires in COVID-19. Profiled with immunoSEQ multiplex PCR; TCRdb holds only in-frame clones, not every one. Among 70,000 to 90,000 clones listed, around nine tenths were seen once. Sequencing was performed on PBMCs or T cells enriched from blood (not recorded which). The receptors were sampled from a woman aged 50 to 60 with acute COVID-19.

This rearrangement joins TRBV24-1 to TRBJ1-1; D possibly corresponds to TRBD1 (5 bases). V was pared by 2 bases and J by 10 bases, with 13 bases between. Germline V CDR1 and CDR2: KGHDR, SFDVKD. CDR3 length equals 13 residues. The CDR3 reads CATSDSGRRRAFF. The CDR3 DNA reads as TGTGCCACCAGTGATTCAGGGAGGCGCAGAGCTTTCTTT.

The chain uses TRBV6-5 and TRBJ1-5; TRBD1 aligns across 7 bases. J was trimmed by 4 bases and V by 11 bases; bases with no gene match: 14. The germline V gene has CDR1 MNHEY and CDR2 SVGAGI. This CDR3 has 15 residues. For the CDR3, the DNA is TGTGCCCCTCCCGACAGGGCCCAGACTAATCAGCCCCAGCATTTT. Translated: CAPPDRAQTNQPQHF.

This rearrangement joins TRBV30 to TRBJ1-2, with TRBD1 matching 7 bases. V lost 4 bases to trimming and J lost 7 bases; unmatched junction nucleotides: 9. The CDR3 contains 13 residues. Germline V gives CDR1 GTSNPN, CDR2 SVGIG (reference sequence). The CDR3 protein is CAWTLTGSGGYTF. DNA for the CDR3: TGTGCCTGGACCTTGACAGGGTCAGGTGGCTACACCTTC.

This chain uses TRBV7-2 with TRBJ1-5, with D tentatively TRBD1 (5 bases). The CDR3 extends over 15 amino acids. Trimming removed 1 base at V and 2 bases at J, with 9 bases between. Germline V gives CDR1 SGHTA, CDR2 FQGNSA. The CDR3 bases are TGTGCCAGCAGCTTAGAGGGGATGGGCAATCAGCCCCAGCATTTT. Amino acid sequence: CASSLEGMGNQPQHF.

The chain couples TRBV11-2 to TRBJ2-1; D is possibly TRBD1 (6 bases). Germline CDR1 SGHAT, CDR2 FQNNGV. The CDR3 totals 16 residues. V dropped 8 bases and J dropped 4 bases, with 21 bases sitting between them. The CDR3 loop reads CASLNRSDRRYNEQFF. The CDR3 nucleotides read TGTGCCAGCTTGAACCGGTCGGACAGAAGATACAATGAGCAGTTCTTC.

The rearrangement uses TRBV7-9 and TRBJ2-5, with 14 bases that match TRBD2. J gave up 4 bases and V 5 bases, and 12 bases lay outside the gene matches. Germline assignment: CDR1 SEHNR and CDR2 FQNEAQ (reference sequence). CDR3 length equals 18 residues. CDR3 bases: TGTGCCAGCAGCCATTTCGGGACTAGCGGGAGTAGGGGAGAGACCCAGTACTTC. This sequence encodes CASSHFGTSGSRGETQYF.

This chain connects TRBV4-2 to TRBJ1-5; possible D gene TRBD1, 5 bases. This CDR3 is 17 amino acids long. V shed 0 bases and J shed 7 bases, with 19 bases lying between them. From germline, CDR1 is LGHNA and CDR2 YNFKEQ. In DNA form, the CDR3 reads TGTGCCAGCAGCCAAGAGGCCATAACAGGTGGCCTCCAGCCCCAGCATTTT. Translation: CASSQEAITGGLQPQHF.

The J gene is TRBJ1-4, the V gene TRBV5-8; 8 nucleotides align to TRBD1. In germline, CDR1 is SGHTS, CDR2 YDEGEE. V gave up 4 bases and J gave up 1 base; unmatched junction bases: 9. This CDR3 is built from 17 residues. CDR3 bases: TGTGCCAGCAGCCCGGACAGGGACTACCAAACTAATGAAAAACTGTTTTTT. Translating gives CASSPDRDYQTNEKLFF.

This clone was seen only once. V is TRBV3-1 (or the pseudogene TRBV3-2) and J is TRBJ1-3, with D possibly matching TRBD1 (6 bases). Trimming took off 5 bases at V and 2 bases at J, with 16 bases between the two ends. Germline CDR1 is LGHDT and CDR2 is YNNKEL (reference sequence). The CDR3 has 16 amino acids. CDR3 region: CASSSTPGGTGNTIYF. DNA of the CDR3: TGTGCCAGCAGCTCTACACCGGGGGGCACTGGAAACACCATATATTTT.

This chain joins TRBV9 and TRBJ1-1, with D possibly TRBD1 on 6 matching bases. The V end lost 4 bases, the J end lost 1 base, and 11 bases lay between the germline ends. The CDR3 runs 14 residues. Per the germline V gene, CDR1 is SGDLS and CDR2 is YYNGEE. CDR3 coding DNA: TGTGCCAGCAGCTCCTTACAGGGGAACACTGAAGCTTTCTTT. Translating it yields CASSSLQGNTEAFF.

The V call is TRBV3-1 (or the pseudogene TRBV3-2), the J call TRBJ2-7; the D gene is possibly TRBD2 (7 bases). The germline V gene has CDR1 LGHDT and CDR2 YNNKEL (reference sequence). V shed 2 bases and J shed 7 bases, with 18 bases lying between them. This CDR3 is 15 amino acids long. The CDR3 reads CASSQPEGGSEEQYF. CDR3 bases: TGTGCCAGCAGCCAACCCGAGGGGGGGTCTGAAGAGCAGTACTTC.

The CDR3 loop is CASSINPSGSSYEQYF. CDR3 in DNA: TGTGCCAGTAGTATTAATCCTAGCGGGAGCTCCTACGAGCAGTACTTC. The chain carries TRBV19 and TRBJ2-7; 10 bases are a match to TRBD2. V shed 3 bases and J 0 bases; nucleotides not matched to a gene: 5. This CDR3 is built from 16 residues. Germline-derived CDR1 and CDR2 are LNHDA and SQIVND (reference sequence).

The rearrangement uses TRBV19 and TRBJ1-3; TRBD1 aligns across 12 bases. The germline CDR1 and CDR2 sequences are LNHDA and SQIVND (reference sequence). CDR3 size: 18 residues. Trimming removed 3 bases from V and 3 bases from J; junction bases left unmatched: 9. The CDR3 loop reads CASSMEPGQGAYGNTIYF. In DNA form, the CDR3 reads TGTGCCAGTAGTATGGAACCGGGACAGGGGGCGTATGGAAACACCATATATTTT.

This chain joins TRBV5-1 and TRBJ2-7; D might be TRBD1 (6 bases). Germline lookup yields CDR1 SGHRS and CDR2 YFSETQ. V lost 1 base, J lost 2 bases, and 22 bases lay in between. The CDR3 is 18 amino acids. The CDR3 is CASSLRGGHSSTAYEQYF. CDR3 DNA: TGCGCCAGCAGCTTGCGTGGGGGACATTCATCCACGGCCTACGAGCAGTACTTC.

The gene calls are TRBV27 and TRBJ1-6, with 7 bases aligning to TRBD1. Unmatched junction bases numbered 4, after V lost 3 bases and J lost 8 bases. This CDR3 has 14 amino acids. Germline lookup yields CDR1 MNHEY and CDR2 SMNVEV (reference sequence). The CDR3 DNA sequence: TGTGCCAGCAGTTTGTCCAGGGGGGATTCACCCCTCCACTTT. Its translation is CASSLSRGDSPLHF.

The J gene is TRBJ2-7, the V gene TRBV18, with 13 bases aligning to TRBD2. With 0 bases clipped from V and 4 bases from J, the junction kept 6 bases outside the gene matches. The CDR3 length is 17 residues. Germline V gives CDR1 KGHSH, CDR2 LQKENI. In DNA, the CDR3 is TGTGCCAGCTCACCACCGGGACTAGCGGGAACAGAGTACGAGCAGTACTTC. Amino acids: CASSPPGLAGTEYEQYF. Full variable domain (missing parts from reference TRBV18 and TRBJ2-7): NAGVMQNPRHLVRRRGQEARLRCSPMKGHSHVYWYRQLPEEGLKFMVYLQKENIIDESGMPKERFSAEFPKEGPSILRIQQVVRGDSAAYFCASSPPGLAGTEYEQYFGPGTRLTVT.

The chain employs TRBV11-3 and TRBJ1-2, with TRBD1 matching over 8 bases. The CDR3 spans 15 residues. J gave up 6 bases and V 4 bases, and 10 bases lay outside the gene matches. CDR1 SGHNT and CDR2 YENEEA come from the germline V gene. CDR3 coding DNA: TGTGCCAGCAGCTGGGGACAGGTTTCTTGGGATGGCTACACCTTC. Its translation is CASSWGQVSWDGYTF.

The genes are TRBV6-2 or TRBV6-3 and TRBJ2-1, with TRBD2 identical over 14 bases. V shed 6 bases and J 8 bases; nucleotides not matched to a gene: 9. Germline lookup yields CDR1 MNHEY and CDR2 SVGEGT. The CDR3 extends over 16 amino acids. The CDR3 region is CASSRGLAGVGYEQFF. DNA of the CDR3: TGTGCCAGCAGCCGGGGACTAGCGGGAGTTGGCTATGAGCAGTTCTTC.

V is TRBV7-9 and J is TRBJ1-2; tentative D call: TRBD1 (5 bases). The CDR3 loop spans 13 amino acids. CDR1 and CDR2 from the germline V gene are SEHNR and FQNEAQ (reference sequence). Between the trimmed V and J ends, which lost 5 bases and 4 bases, there was a span of 11 bases. DNA of the CDR3: TGTGCCAGCAGCGCAAGACAGAGCTATGGCTACACCTTC. The encoded protein is CASSARQSYGYTF.

V gene TRBV19 combines with J gene TRBJ1-6; maybe TRBD1 (6 bases). V lost 5 bases to trimming and J lost 9 bases, with 17 bases between them. Looked up from germline, CDR1 is LNHDA and CDR2 is SQIVND (reference sequence). This CDR3 contains 15 residues. DNA for the CDR3: TGTGCCAGTAGTGGATCCGGGACAACGGGTTCACCCCTCCACTTT. This encodes CASSGSGTTGSPLHF.

The chain joins TRBV27 to TRBJ1-2, with D perhaps matching TRBD1 (5 bases). Germline V CDR1 and CDR2: MNHEY, SMNVEV (reference sequence). This CDR3 is 16 amino acids long. V was clipped by 7 bases and J by 0 bases, with 18 bases between them. The CDR3 region is CASMKADTPANYGYTF. The CDR3 DNA follows: TGTGCCAGCATGAAGGCGGACACCCCAGCTAACTATGGCTACACCTTC.

The chain is built from TRBV2 and TRBJ1-4; unclear D gene. This CDR3 has 18 amino acids. Deletions cut 1 base from V and 1 base from J, with 16 bases between. CDR1 and CDR2 (germline): SNHLY, FYNNEI. CDR3: CASSEVFGDLGTNEKLFF. Here the CDR3 DNA reads TGTGCCAGCAGTGAAGTTTTCGGGGATTTGGGAACTAATGAAAAACTGTTTTTT.

This clone was seen only a few times. V and J are TRBV5-1 and TRBJ1-5; D ambiguous. V was clipped by 2 bases and J by 3 bases, with 15 bases between them. The CDR3 contains 16 residues. The germline V gene encodes CDR1 SGHRS and CDR2 YFSETQ. The CDR3 bases are TGCGCCAGCAGCTTAAGGGAGTACCCGAACAATCAGCCCCAGCATTTT. Translation gives CASSLREYPNNQPQHF. The complete variable domain, with remaining parts taken from reference TRBV5-1 and TRBJ1-5, reads KAGVTQTPRYLIKTRGQQVTLSCSPISGHRSVSWYQQTPGQGLQFLFEYFSETQRNKGNFPGRFSGRQFSNSRSEMNVSTLELGDSALYLCASSLREYPNNQPQHFGDGTRLSIL.

The V gene is TRBV29-1, the J gene TRBJ1-4; 11 nucleotides match TRBD1. Germline assignment: CDR1 SQVTM and CDR2 ANQGSEA. Trimming at V came to 5 bases and at J to 0 bases, leaving 2 bases not matched to a gene. The length of the CDR3 is 15 residues. The CDR3 here is CSVRTGGATNEKLFF. Here the CDR3 DNA reads TGCAGCGTTAGGACAGGGGGCGCAACTAATGAAAAACTGTTTTTT.

The chain carries TRBV6-5 and TRBJ1-3; D uncertain. V lost 8 bases to trimming and J lost 4 bases, with 15 bases between them. Germline CDR1 MNHEY, CDR2 SVGAGI. CDR3 size: 14 residues. The CDR3 DNA reads TGTGCCAGCTGTACTAGGGATCCAGGAAACACCATATATTTT. Its protein is CASCTRDPGNTIYF.

This chain uses TRBV6-2 or TRBV6-3 with TRBJ2-6; 14 nucleotides agree with TRBD2. V lost 2 bases, J lost 4 bases, and 10 bases stayed unmatched. The CDR3 spans 20 residues. Germline V lookup: CDR1 MNHEY, CDR2 SVGEGT. CDR3 sequence (DNA): TGTGCCAGCAGTTACCGTGAGGGACTAGCGGGAGTATCCGGGGCCAACGTCCTGACTTTC. Translating it yields CASSYREGLAGVSGANVLTF.

The chain couples TRBV7-9 to TRBJ1-4; 8 bases line up with TRBD1. With V trimmed by 1 base and J by 7 bases, 2 bases remained unmatched. This CDR3 has 14 residues. CDR1 SEHNR and CDR2 FQNEAQ come from the germline V gene (reference sequence). The CDR3 bases are TGTGCCAGCAGCTTAGGGACAGGGACTGAAAAACTGTTTTTT. This codes for CASSLGTGTEKLFF.